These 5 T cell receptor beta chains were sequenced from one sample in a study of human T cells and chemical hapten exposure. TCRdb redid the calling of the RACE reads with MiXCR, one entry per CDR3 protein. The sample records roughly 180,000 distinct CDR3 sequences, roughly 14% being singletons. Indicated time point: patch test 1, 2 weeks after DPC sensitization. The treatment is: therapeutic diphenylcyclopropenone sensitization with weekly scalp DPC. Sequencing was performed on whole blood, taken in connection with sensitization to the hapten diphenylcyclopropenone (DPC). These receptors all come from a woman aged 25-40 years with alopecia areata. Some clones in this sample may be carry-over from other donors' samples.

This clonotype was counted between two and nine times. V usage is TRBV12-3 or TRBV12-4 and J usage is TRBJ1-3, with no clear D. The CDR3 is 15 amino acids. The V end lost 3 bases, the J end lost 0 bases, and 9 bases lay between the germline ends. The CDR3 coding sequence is TGTGCCAGCAGTTTCGGAGGGTCCTCTGGAAACACCATATATTTT. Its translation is CASSFGGSSGNTIYF.

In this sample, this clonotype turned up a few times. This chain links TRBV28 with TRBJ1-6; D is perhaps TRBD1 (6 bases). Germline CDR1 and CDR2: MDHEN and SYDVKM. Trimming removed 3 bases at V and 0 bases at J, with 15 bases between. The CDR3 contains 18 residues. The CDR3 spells CASSFRGALSSYNSPLHF. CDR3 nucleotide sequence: TGTGCCAGCAGTTTCCGGGGGGCACTGAGCTCCTATAATTCACCCCTCCACTTT.

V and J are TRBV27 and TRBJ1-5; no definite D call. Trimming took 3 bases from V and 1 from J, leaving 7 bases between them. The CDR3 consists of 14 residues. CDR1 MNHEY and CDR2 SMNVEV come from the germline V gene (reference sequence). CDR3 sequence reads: CASSFAGSNQPQHF. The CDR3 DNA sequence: TGTGCCAGCAGTTTTGCGGGGAGCAATCAGCCCCAGCATTTT.

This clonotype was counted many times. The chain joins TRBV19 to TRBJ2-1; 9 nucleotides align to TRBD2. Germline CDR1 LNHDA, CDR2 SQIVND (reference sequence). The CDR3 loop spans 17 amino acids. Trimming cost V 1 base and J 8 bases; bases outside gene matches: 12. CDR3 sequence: CASSIAALSGSMYEQFF. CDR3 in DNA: TGTGCCAGTAGTATAGCGGCCCTTAGCGGGAGTATGTATGAGCAGTTCTTC.

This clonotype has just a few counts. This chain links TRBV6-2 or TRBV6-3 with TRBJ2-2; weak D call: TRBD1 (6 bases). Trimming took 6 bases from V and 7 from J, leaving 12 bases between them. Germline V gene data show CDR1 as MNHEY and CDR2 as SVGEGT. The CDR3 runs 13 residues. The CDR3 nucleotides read TGTGCCAGCAGACGCCAGGGGAGCGGGGAGCTGTTTTTT. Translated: CASRRQGSGELFF.